This T cell receptor beta chain was obtained from a study of blood T cell repertoires in COVID-19. Overall study: COVID-19 samples collected from the United States, Italy and Spain covered acute and convalescent phases. From T cells, B-cell-depleted T cells, or PBMCs came the material, which was cDNA or gDNA.

Source study methods: Estimates of nucleated cell counts were drawn from the amplification of reference gene primers. Sequencing used immunoSEQ multiplex PCR; TCRdb keeps in-frame clones, though not all of them. The D gene and trimming were derived from the DNA, and the V and J assignments and clone size from that table. This repertoire shows more than 25,000 clones, 70% to 90% found once; its top ten account for 0.55% to 0.7%. Germline V gene sequence: CDR1 GTSNPN, CDR2 SVGIG (reference sequence). The CDR3 length is 14 residues. J lost 7 bases, V lost 1 base, and 5 bases had no gene match. The chain is built from TRBV30 and TRBJ1-5; 9 bases are a match to TRBD1. Input material: peripheral blood. The sequence was collected from a middle-aged woman with active or convalescent COVID-19. The CDR3 coding sequence is TGTGCCTGGAGTGCGGGACAGGGAAGGCAGCCCCAGCATTTT. It codes for CAWSAGQGRQPQHF.